The clone carrying this T cell receptor (beta chain) was observed a few times. The antigen is undetermined. Trimming removed 4 bases from V and 1 base from J, with 8 bases in between. This CDR3 spans 15 amino acids. CDR1 LNHNV and CDR2 YYDKDF come from the germline V gene (reference sequence). Treatment indicated: oral pan-JAK inhibitor, 5-10 mg twice daily. Reverse transcription of extracted RNA yielded cDNA, which provided the sequencing template. Profiled with immunoSEQ multiplex PCR; TCRdb holds only in-frame clones, not every one. The sample holds over 150,000 clones, around half seen once. This entry is derived from a study of CD8+ T cells in alopecia areata. Overall study context: Oral tofacitinib, 5 to 10 mg twice daily, was given in an open-label trial. Scalp area affected, as a percentage, set the severity score of treated patients.

Study conclusions and caveats: Scalp clonality and expanded CD8+ clones among the top 100 were significantly decreased by tofacitinib. Many expanded lesional clones persisted in scalp and blood during tofacitinib.

The sequence derives from a human donor with alopecia areata. This sequence joins TRBV15 and TRBJ2-6; D unresolved. Sequenced material: CD8+ T cells sorted from blood, taken at week 24, from a patient treated with tofacitinib. Here the CDR3 DNA reads TGTGCCACCAGCATAAGGGCTTCTGGGGCCAACGTCCTGACTTTC. Its protein product is CATSIRASGANVLTF.